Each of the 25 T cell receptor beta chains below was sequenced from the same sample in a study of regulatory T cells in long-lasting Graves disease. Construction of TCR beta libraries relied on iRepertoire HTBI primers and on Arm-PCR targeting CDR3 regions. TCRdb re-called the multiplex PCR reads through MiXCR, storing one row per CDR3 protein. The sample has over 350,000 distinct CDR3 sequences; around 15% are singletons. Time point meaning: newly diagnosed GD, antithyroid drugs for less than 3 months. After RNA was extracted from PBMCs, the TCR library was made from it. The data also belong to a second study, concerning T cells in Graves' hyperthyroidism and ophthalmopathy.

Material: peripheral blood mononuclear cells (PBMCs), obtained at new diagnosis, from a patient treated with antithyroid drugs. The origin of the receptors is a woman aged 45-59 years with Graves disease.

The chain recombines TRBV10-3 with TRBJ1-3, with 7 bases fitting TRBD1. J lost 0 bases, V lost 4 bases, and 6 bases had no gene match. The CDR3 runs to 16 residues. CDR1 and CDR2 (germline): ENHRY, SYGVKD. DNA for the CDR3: TGTGCCATCAGTGTAGAGGGGGCAGACTCTGGAAACACCATATATTTT. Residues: CAISVEGADSGNTIYF.

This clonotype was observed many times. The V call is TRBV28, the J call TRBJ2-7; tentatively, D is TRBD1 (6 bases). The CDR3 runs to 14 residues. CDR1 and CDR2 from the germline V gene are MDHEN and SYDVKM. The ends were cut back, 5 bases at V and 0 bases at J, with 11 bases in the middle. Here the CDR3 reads CASSQQGSSYEQYF. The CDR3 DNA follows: TGTGCCAGCAGTCAACAGGGAAGCTCCTACGAGCAGTACTTC.

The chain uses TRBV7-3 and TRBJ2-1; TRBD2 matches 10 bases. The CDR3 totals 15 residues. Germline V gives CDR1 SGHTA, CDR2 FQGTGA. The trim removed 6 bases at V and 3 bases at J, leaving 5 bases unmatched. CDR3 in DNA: TGTGCCAGCAGACCCACTAGCGGGAACTACAATGAGCAGTTCTTC. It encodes CASRPTSGNYNEQFF. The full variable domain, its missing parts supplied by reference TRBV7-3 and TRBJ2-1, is GAGVSQTPSNKVTEKGKYVELRCDPISGHTALYWYRQSLGQGPEFLIYFQGTGAADDSGLPNDRFFAVRPEGSVSTLKIQRTERGDSAVYLCASRPTSGNYNEQFFGPGTRLTVL.

The CDR3 protein is CSVAGRQGGNRYTF. CDR3 sequence (DNA): TGCAGCGTTGCTGGCCGGCAGGGGGGTAATCGCTACACCTTC. J is TRBJ1-2 and V is TRBV29-1; 7 nucleotides agree with TRBD1. The CDR3 runs to 14 residues. The germline gives CDR1 SQVTM, CDR2 ANQGSEA. V lost 4 bases and J lost 9; bases outside the gene matches: 14.

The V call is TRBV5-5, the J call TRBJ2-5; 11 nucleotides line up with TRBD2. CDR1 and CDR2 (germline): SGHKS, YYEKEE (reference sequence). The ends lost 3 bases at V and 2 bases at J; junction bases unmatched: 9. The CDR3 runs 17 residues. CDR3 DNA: TGTGCCAGCAGCTCGTCTCAGGGACTAGCGGAACAAGAGACCCAGTACTTC. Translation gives CASSSSQGLAEQETQYF.

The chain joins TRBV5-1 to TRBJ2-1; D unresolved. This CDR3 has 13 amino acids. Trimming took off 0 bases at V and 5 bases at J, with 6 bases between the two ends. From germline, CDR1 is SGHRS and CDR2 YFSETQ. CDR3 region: CASSLAENNEQFF. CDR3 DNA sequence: TGCGCCAGCAGCTTGGCGGAAAACAATGAGCAGTTCTTC.

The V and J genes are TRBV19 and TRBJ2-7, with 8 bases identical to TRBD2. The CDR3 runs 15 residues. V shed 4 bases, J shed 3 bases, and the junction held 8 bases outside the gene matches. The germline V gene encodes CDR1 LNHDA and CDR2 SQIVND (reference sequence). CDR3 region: CASSTKAGVFYEQYF. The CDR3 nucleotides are TGTGCCAGTAGTACCAAAGCGGGAGTATTCTACGAGCAGTACTTC. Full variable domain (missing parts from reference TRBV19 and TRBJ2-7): DGGITQSPKYLFRKEGQNVTLSCEQNLNHDAMYWYRQDPGQGLRLIYYSQIVNDFQKGDIAEGYSVSREKKESFPLTVTSAQKNPTAFYLCASSTKAGVFYEQYFGPGTRLTVT.

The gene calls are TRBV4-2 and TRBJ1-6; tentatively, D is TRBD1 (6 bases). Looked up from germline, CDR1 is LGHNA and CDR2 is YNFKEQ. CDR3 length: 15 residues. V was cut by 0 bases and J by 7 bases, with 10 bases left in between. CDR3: CASSQDSGVNSPLHF. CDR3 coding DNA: TGTGCCAGCAGCCAAGATTCAGGGGTAAATTCACCCCTCCACTTT.

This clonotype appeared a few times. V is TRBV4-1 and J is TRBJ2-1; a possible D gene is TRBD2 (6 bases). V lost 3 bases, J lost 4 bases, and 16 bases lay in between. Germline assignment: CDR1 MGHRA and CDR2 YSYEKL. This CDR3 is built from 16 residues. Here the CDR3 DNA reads TGCGCCAGCAGCCAGCCTACTAGCTCCAAATACAATGAGCAGTTCTTC. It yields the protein CASSQPTSSKYNEQFF.

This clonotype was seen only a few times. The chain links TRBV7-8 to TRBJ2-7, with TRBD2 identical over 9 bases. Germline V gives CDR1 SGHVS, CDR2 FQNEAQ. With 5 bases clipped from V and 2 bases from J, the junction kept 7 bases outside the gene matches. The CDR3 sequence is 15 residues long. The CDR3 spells CASSEVAGGPYEQYF. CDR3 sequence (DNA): TGTGCCAGCAGCGAGGTGGCGGGAGGGCCCTACGAGCAGTACTTC.

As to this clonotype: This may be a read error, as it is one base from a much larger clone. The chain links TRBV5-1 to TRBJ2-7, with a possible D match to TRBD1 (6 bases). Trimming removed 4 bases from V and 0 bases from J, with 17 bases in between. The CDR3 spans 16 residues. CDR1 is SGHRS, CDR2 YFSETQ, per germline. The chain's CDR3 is CASSGSGQPLSYEQYF. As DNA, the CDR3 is TGCGCCAGCAGCGGGTCGGGACAACCCCTCTCCTACGAGCAGTACTTC.

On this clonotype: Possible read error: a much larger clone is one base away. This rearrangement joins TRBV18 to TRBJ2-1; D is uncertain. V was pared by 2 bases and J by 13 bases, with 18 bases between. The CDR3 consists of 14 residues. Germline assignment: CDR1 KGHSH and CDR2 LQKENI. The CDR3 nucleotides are TGTGCCAGCTCACCAGGCCCCGTACAAGAGACCCAGTTCTTC. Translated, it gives CASSPGPVQETQFF. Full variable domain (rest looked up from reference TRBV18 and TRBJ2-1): NAGVMQNPRHLVRRRGQEARLRCSPMKGHSHVYWYRQLPEEGLKFMVYLQKENIIDESGMPKERFSAEFPKEGPSILRIQQVVRGDSAAYFCASSPGPVQETQFFGPGTRLTVL.

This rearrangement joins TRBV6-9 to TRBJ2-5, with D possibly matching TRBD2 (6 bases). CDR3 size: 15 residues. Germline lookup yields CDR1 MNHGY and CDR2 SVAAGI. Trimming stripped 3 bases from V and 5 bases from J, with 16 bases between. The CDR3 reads CASSYSGLEGETQYF. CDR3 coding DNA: TGTGCCAGCAGTTACTCAGGGTTGGAGGGGGAGACCCAGTACTTC.

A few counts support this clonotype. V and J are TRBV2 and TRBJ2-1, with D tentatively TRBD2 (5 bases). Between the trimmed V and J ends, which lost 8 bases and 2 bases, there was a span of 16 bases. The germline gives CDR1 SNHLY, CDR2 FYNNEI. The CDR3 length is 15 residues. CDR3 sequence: CASAIRRDTYNEQFF. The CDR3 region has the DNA TGTGCCAGCGCGATTCGTCGGGATACCTACAATGAGCAGTTCTTC.

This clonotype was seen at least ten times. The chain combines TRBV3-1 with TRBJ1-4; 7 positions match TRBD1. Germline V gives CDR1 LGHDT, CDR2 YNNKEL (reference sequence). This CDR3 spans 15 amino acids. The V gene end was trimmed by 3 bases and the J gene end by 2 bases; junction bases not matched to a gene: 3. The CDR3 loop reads CASSQRGQTNEKLFF. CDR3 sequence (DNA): TGTGCCAGCAGCCAGCGGGGACAGACTAATGAAAAACTGTTTTTT. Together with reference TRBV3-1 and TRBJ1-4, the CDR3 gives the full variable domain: DTAVSQTPKYLVTQMGNDKSIKCEQNLGHDTMYWYKQDSKKFLKIMFSYNNKELIINETVPNRFSPKSPDKAHLNLHINSLELGDSAVYFCASSQRGQTNEKLFFGSGTQLSVL.

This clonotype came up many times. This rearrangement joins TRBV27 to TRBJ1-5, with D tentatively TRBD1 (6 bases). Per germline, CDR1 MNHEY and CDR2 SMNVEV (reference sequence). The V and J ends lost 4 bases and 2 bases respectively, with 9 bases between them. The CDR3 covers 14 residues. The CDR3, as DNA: TGTGCCAGCAGTTCCCGACAGGGCAATCAGCCCCAGCATTTT. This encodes CASSSRQGNQPQHF.

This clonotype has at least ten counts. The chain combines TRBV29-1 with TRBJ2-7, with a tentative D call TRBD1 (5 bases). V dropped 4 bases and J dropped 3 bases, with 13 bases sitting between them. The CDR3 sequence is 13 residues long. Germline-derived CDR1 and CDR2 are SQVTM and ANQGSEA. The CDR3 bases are TGCAGCGTTGTTTCGGGCGGACACTACGAGCAGTACTTC. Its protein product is CSVVSGGHYEQYF.

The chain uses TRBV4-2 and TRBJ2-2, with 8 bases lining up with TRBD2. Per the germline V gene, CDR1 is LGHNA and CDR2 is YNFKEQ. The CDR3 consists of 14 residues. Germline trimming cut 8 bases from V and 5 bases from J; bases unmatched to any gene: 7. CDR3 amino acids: CASGSGSGTGELFF. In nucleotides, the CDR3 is TGTGCCAGCGGGAGCGGGAGTGGAACCGGGGAGCTGTTTTTT.

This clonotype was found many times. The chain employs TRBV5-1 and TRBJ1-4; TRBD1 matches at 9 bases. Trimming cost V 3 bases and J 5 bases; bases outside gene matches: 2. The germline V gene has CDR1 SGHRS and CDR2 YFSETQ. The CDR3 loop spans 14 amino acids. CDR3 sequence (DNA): TGCGCCAGCAGCTCGGGACAGGGAAATGAAAAACTGTTTTTT. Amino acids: CASSSGQGNEKLFF.

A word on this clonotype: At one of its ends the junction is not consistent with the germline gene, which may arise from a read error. The CDR3 nucleotides are TGTGCCGGCAGCTTTAGTAGCGTTGTCGCCAAAAACATTCAGTACTTC. It translates to CAGSFSSVVAKNIQYF. The V and J genes are TRBV7-2 and TRBJ2-4; D perhaps matches TRBD2 (5 bases). The CDR3 totals 16 residues. In germline, CDR1 is SGHTA, CDR2 FQGNSA.

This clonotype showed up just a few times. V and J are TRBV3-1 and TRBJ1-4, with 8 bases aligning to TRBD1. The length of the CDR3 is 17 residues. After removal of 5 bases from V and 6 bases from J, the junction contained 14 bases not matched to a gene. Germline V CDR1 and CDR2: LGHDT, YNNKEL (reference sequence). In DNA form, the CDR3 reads TGTGCCAGCAGCTCTCGGACAGGGCCGCCAAGGGATGAAAAACTGTTTTTT. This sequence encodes CASSSRTGPPRDEKLFF. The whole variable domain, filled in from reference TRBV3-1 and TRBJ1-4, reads DTAVSQTPKYLVTQMGNDKSIKCEQNLGHDTMYWYKQDSKKFLKIMFSYNNKELIINETVPNRFSPKSPDKAHLNLHINSLELGDSAVYFCASSSRTGPPRDEKLFFGSGTQLSVL.

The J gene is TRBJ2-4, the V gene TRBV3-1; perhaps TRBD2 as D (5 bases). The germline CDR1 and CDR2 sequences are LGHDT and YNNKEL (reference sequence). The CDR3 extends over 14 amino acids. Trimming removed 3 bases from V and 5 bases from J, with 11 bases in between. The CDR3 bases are TGTGCCAGCAGCCAGGCGGTGAGGGAAAACATTCAGTACTTC. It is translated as CASSQAVRENIQYF.

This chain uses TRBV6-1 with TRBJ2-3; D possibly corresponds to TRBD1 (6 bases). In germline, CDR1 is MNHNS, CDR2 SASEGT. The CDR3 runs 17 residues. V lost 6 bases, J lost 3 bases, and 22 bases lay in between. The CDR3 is CASSPGGYSGVTDTQYF. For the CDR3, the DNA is TGTGCCAGCAGCCCTGGGGGATATTCAGGGGTGACAGATACGCAGTATTTT.

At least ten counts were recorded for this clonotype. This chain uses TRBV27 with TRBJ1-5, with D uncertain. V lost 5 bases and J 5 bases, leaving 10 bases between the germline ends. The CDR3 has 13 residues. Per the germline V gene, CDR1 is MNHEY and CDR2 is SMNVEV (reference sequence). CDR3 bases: TGTGCCAGCAGTCCATCGAGCCATCAGCCCCAGCATTTT. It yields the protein CASSPSSHQPQHF.

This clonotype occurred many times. Here the CDR3 DNA reads TGTGCCAGCAGTTTCCCGGGGGGTGGGGAGACCCAGTACTTC. This sequence encodes CASSFPGGGETQYF. The chain is built from TRBV28 and TRBJ2-5, with 7 positions matching TRBD2. CDR1 and CDR2 (germline): MDHEN, SYDVKM. V trimming: 3 bases; J trimming: 5 bases; junction bases outside the gene matches: 6. This CDR3 is 14 amino acids long.